Below, 30 T cell receptor beta chains from the same sample are listed, as sequenced in a study of T cell clonotyping in hematopoietic cell transplantation. TCRdb's table, derived via immunoSEQ multiplex PCR, lists solely in-frame clones and lacks some. Altogether 25,000 to 30,000 clones are present, about four fifths being singletons, with the ten largest covering 1.8%. Time point meaning: recipient sample about 28 days before transplant, after cytoreduction. Sequencing was performed on peripheral blood mononuclear cells, taken before stem cell transplant. These receptors were taken from a middle-aged man with acute myeloid leukemia. Some clones in this sample may be carry-over from other donors' samples.

This clone turned up a few times. This chain joins TRBV30 and TRBJ2-5, with D perhaps TRBD2 (6 bases). The germline V gene encodes CDR1 GTSNPN and CDR2 SVGIG (reference sequence). CDR3 length: 11 residues. The CDR3: CVGDFVETQYF. The DNA for the CDR3 is TGTGTGGGGGACTTCGTAGAGACCCAGTACTTC.

Comment on this clone: The junction departs from germline at one end; a sequencing error may be responsible. V and J are TRBV6-5 and TRBJ1-1; TRBD1 is a possible D gene (6 bases). The V gene's germline CDR1 is MNHEY and CDR2 SVGAGI. The CDR3 is made up of 15 amino acids. CDR3 residues: CASSYFGGPNTEASF. The CDR3 DNA sequence: TGTGCCAGCAGTTACTTCGGGGGCCCGAACACTGAAGCTTCCTTT.

The chain recombines TRBV7-3 with TRBJ2-3; possible D gene TRBD2, 5 bases. Germline V gene data show CDR1 as SGHTA and CDR2 as FQGTGA. V was trimmed by 2 bases and J by 3 bases, leaving 15 bases between them. The CDR3 runs to 16 residues. The DNA of the CDR3 is TGTGCCAGCAGCTTAGACGGACTCTCCGTGACAGATACGCAGTATTTT. As protein: CASSLDGLSVTDTQYF.

This chain connects TRBV6-6 to TRBJ1-2; 7 bases line up with TRBD1. The germline CDR1 and CDR2 sequences are MNHNY and SVGAGI (reference sequence). Trimming removed 6 bases from V and 5 bases from J; junction bases left unmatched: 9. The CDR3 covers 14 residues. CDR3 DNA: TGTGCCAGCAGCCCCCGGGACAGTACTTATGGCTACACCTTC. Protein: CASSPRDSTYGYTF.

This clone was counted between two and nine times. The chain's CDR3 is CASSEGSGGLSPLHF. The CDR3 coding sequence is TGTGCCAGCAGTGAAGGTTCCGGGGGTCTGTCACCCCTCCACTTT. V is TRBV25-1 and J is TRBJ1-6; maybe TRBD1 (5 bases). Germline assignment: CDR1 MGHDK and CDR2 SYGVNS. Trimming removed 2 bases at V and 10 bases at J, with 15 bases between. This CDR3 region has 15 residues. Based on the CDR3 plus reference TRBV25-1 and TRBJ1-6, the full variable domain is EADIYQTPRYLVIGTGKKITLECSQTMGHDKMYWYQQDPGMELHLIHYSYGVNSTEKGDLSSESTVSRIRTEHFPLTLESARPSHTSQYLCASSEGSGGLSPLHFGNGTRLTVT.

The rearrangement links TRBV19 to TRBJ2-1; TRBD2 agrees at 15 bases. This CDR3 contains 16 residues. Losses at the gene ends were 6 bases for V and 6 bases for J; bases not matched to a gene: 6. Germline V gives CDR1 LNHDA, CDR2 SQIVND (reference sequence). This CDR3 is CASSGLAGGIRNEQFF. The CDR3 nucleotides are TGTGCCAGTAGCGGACTAGCGGGAGGGATCCGCAATGAGCAGTTCTTC.

The CDR3 sequence: CASKPPAGNTEAFF. The CDR3 DNA reads as TGTGCCAGTAAACCCCCAGCGGGGAACACTGAAGCTTTCTTT. The chain employs TRBV19 and TRBJ1-1; D is undetermined. Germline values: CDR1 LNHDA, CDR2 SQIVND (reference sequence). The CDR3 extends over 14 amino acids. The V and J ends lost 7 bases and 1 base respectively, with 13 bases between them. The full variable domain, completed using reference TRBV19 and TRBJ1-1, is DGGITQSPKYLFRKEGQNVTLSCEQNLNHDAMYWYRQDPGQGLRLIYYSQIVNDFQKGDIAEGYSVSREKKESFPLTVTSAQKNPTAFYLCASKPPAGNTEAFFGQGTRLTVV.

The chain links TRBV2 to TRBJ1-1, with 9 bases aligning to TRBD1. J lost 1 base, V lost 7 bases, and 4 bases had no gene match. Germline CDR1 and CDR2: SNHLY and FYNNEI. This CDR3 has 14 amino acids. The DNA for the CDR3 is TGTGCCAGCAATCCACAGGGGGCGAACACTGAAGCTTTCTTT. It codes for CASNPQGANTEAFF.

This clone was observed once. The chain combines TRBV10-2 with TRBJ2-7; D is perhaps TRBD1 (6 bases). The ends were cut back, 2 bases at V and 3 bases at J, with 11 bases in the middle. The CDR3 is made up of 14 amino acids. The germline CDR1 and CDR2 sequences are WSHSY and SAAADI. The CDR3 reads CASSEPGHDYEQYF. The CDR3 region has the DNA TGCGCCAGCAGTGAGCCGGGACACGACTACGAGCAGTACTTC.

The chain joins TRBV11-2 to TRBJ1-2; D is uncertain. V shed 6 bases and J shed 4 bases, with 12 bases lying between them. This CDR3 contains 13 residues. CDR1 is SGHAT, CDR2 FQNNGV, per germline. As DNA, the CDR3 is TGTGCCAGCAGTAACCCAAGGGCCTATGGCTACACCTTC. As protein: CASSNPRAYGYTF.

V usage is TRBV5-1 and J usage is TRBJ2-5; 11 bases are shared with TRBD2. The CDR3 sequence is 16 residues long. V dropped 1 base and J dropped 3; count of bases not matched to a gene: 5. Per the germline V gene, CDR1 is SGHRS and CDR2 is YFSETQ. CDR3 residues: CASSLTSGSREETQYF. As DNA, the CDR3 is TGCGCCAGCAGCTTGACTAGCGGGAGTAGGGAAGAGACCCAGTACTTC.

This chain uses TRBV5-6 with TRBJ1-1; D perhaps matches TRBD1 (5 bases). The V gene lost 2 bases and the J gene lost 1 base, with 15 bases spanning the gap. Per germline, CDR1 SGHDT and CDR2 YYEEEE. This CDR3 is built from 16 residues. The CDR3 nucleotides read TGTGCCAGCAGCTTTCTACCGGGACGATGGAACACTGAAGCTTTCTTT. This translates into CASSFLPGRWNTEAFF.

The J gene is TRBJ2-7, the V gene TRBV4-2, with 14 bases aligning to TRBD2. Losses at the gene ends were 4 bases for V and 7 bases for J; bases not matched to a gene: 6. The CDR3 has 15 residues. Germline CDR1 is LGHNA and CDR2 is YNFKEQ. The CDR3 loop is CASSPGLAGAGEQYF. The CDR3 DNA reads as TGTGCCAGCAGCCCGGGACTAGCGGGAGCGGGTGAGCAGTACTTC.

This chain connects TRBV14 to TRBJ2-1; D unresolved. The CDR3 length is 14 residues. Germline-derived CDR1 and CDR2 are SGHDN and FVKESK. V gave up 1 base and J gave up 3 bases, with 7 bases separating them. In DNA, the CDR3 is TGTGCCAGCAGCCAAGTGGTCAACTACAATGAGCAGTTCTTC. Translating it yields CASSQVVNYNEQFF.

This chain links TRBV5-1 with TRBJ2-7; 8 bases are shared with TRBD1. J was trimmed by 4 bases and V by 7 bases; bases with no gene match: 13. The CDR3 sequence is 15 residues long. Germline CDR1 is SGHRS and CDR2 is YFSETQ. The CDR3 nucleotides are TGCGCCAGCCAAGCCGGACAGGGACCGGCTTACGAGCAGTACTTC. This encodes CASQAGQGPAYEQYF. Full variable domain (remainder filled in from reference TRBV5-1 and TRBJ2-7): KAGVTQTPRYLIKTRGQQVTLSCSPISGHRSVSWYQQTPGQGLQFLFEYFSETQRNKGNFPGRFSGRQFSNSRSEMNVSTLELGDSALYLCASQAGQGPAYEQYFGPGTRLTVT.

The genes are TRBV19 and TRBJ1-2; D ambiguous. Germline V CDR1 and CDR2: LNHDA, SQIVND (reference sequence). V gave up 4 bases and J gave up 1 base, with 4 bases separating them. The CDR3 has 12 residues. In DNA form, the CDR3 reads TGTGCCAGTAGTAGGTATAACTATGGCTACACCTTC. This codes for CASSRYNYGYTF.

The chain carries TRBV6-5 and TRBJ1-6, with a weak D call TRBD1 (5 bases). The V end was cut by 6 bases, the J end by 6 bases, with 12 bases between. Looked up from germline, CDR1 is MNHEY and CDR2 is SVGAGI. The CDR3 sequence is 14 residues long. The CDR3 coding sequence is TGTGCCAGCAGCTGGGACGGGGTTAATTCACCCCTCCACTTT. This codes for CASSWDGVNSPLHF.

The gene calls are TRBV6-5 and TRBJ2-3; D might be TRBD2 (6 bases). The CDR3 covers 15 residues. Germline V gene data show CDR1 as MNHEY and CDR2 as SVGAGI. V was shortened by 2 bases and J by 5 bases, with 14 bases between the two germline ends. As DNA, the CDR3 is TGTGCCAGCAGTTACAGGAGGGCCGGGGGAGATACGCAGTATTTT. It codes for CASSYRRAGGDTQYF.

The chain links TRBV5-1 to TRBJ2-5; tentative D call: TRBD1 (6 bases). The CDR3 spans 15 residues. Germline CDR1 reads SGHRS; CDR2 reads YFSETQ. The germline V and J ends were trimmed by 4 bases and 0 bases, with 13 bases remaining between them. DNA for the CDR3: TGCGCCAGCAGCCTCGGGACACGACACCAAGAGACCCAGTACTTC. Its translation: CASSLGTRHQETQYF.

The gene calls are TRBV11-3 and TRBJ1-2; 9 positions agree with TRBD1. The CDR3 loop spans 17 amino acids. Germline lookup yields CDR1 SGHNT and CDR2 YENEEA. The V segment lost 1 base and the J segment 4 bases; nucleotides outside the gene matches: 10. The CDR3 protein is CASSLGPRTGESYGYTF. CDR3 DNA sequence: TGTGCCAGCAGCTTAGGCCCGCGGACAGGGGAAAGCTATGGCTACACCTTC. The full variable domain, its missing parts supplied by reference TRBV11-3 and TRBJ1-2, is EAGVVQSPRYKIIEKKQPVAFWCNPISGHNTLYWYLQNLGQGPELLIRYENEEAVDDSQLPKDRFSAERLKGVDSTLKIQPAELGDSAVYLCASSLGPRTGESYGYTFGSGTRLTVV.

V gene TRBV10-3 combines with J gene TRBJ1-2, with D hard to call. CDR1 and CDR2 from the germline V gene are ENHRY and SYGVKD. The CDR3 is made up of 13 amino acids. Trimming removed 9 bases from V and 4 bases from J, with 15 bases in between. The DNA for the CDR3 is TGTGCCATGGGAGACACGCGGGGCTATGGCTACACCTTC. It specifies CAMGDTRGYGYTF.

The chain is built from TRBV4-1 and TRBJ1-1, with 7 bases lining up with TRBD1. This CDR3 is 16 amino acids long. CDR1 and CDR2 from the germline V gene are MGHRA and YSYEKL. The trim removed 3 bases at V and 0 bases at J, leaving 7 bases unmatched. The CDR3 DNA reads TGCGCCAGCAGCCATGGGGACAGCCTCTTGAACACTGAAGCTTTCTTT. It yields the protein CASSHGDSLLNTEAFF.

The CDR3 sequence is CASSFRQGNSKNIQYF. The CDR3, as DNA: TGTGCCAGCAGCTTCCGACAGGGGAATTCCAAAAACATTCAGTACTTC. V is TRBV5-6 and J is TRBJ2-4, with 8 nucleotides matching TRBD1. Germline CDR1 is SGHDT and CDR2 is YYEEEE. With V trimmed by 2 bases and J by 2 bases, 6 bases remained unmatched. The CDR3 is 16 residues long.

This clone was observed a handful of times. The rearrangement links TRBV7-6 to TRBJ1-2; possibly TRBD1 for D (5 bases). CDR1 and CDR2 from the germline V gene are SGHVS and FNYEAQ. The CDR3 sequence is 13 residues long. Trimming left V 3 bases short and J 7 bases short, with 12 bases between. The CDR3 loop is CASSLNPGSGYTF. The CDR3 nucleotides read TGTGCCAGCAGCTTGAATCCAGGGAGTGGCTACACCTTC.

V usage is TRBV7-9 and J usage is TRBJ2-5, with TRBD2 identical over 12 bases. Per germline, CDR1 SEHNR and CDR2 FQNEAQ (reference sequence). Unmatched junction bases numbered 5, after V lost 5 bases and J lost 4 bases. This CDR3 contains 15 residues. In DNA form, the CDR3 reads TGTGCCAGCAGCCGAATGGGACTAGCGGGAGAGACCCAGTACTTC. This codes for CASSRMGLAGETQYF.

The rearrangement uses TRBV6-6 and TRBJ2-2; D not resolved. Trimming stripped 6 bases from V and 1 base from J, with 9 bases between. The CDR3 totals 14 residues. Germline V gives CDR1 MNHNY, CDR2 SVGAGI (reference sequence). The CDR3 DNA is TGTGCCAGCAGCCACTACTGGAACACCGGGGAGCTGTTTTTT. It codes for CASSHYWNTGELFF.

The rearrangement joins TRBV5-1 to TRBJ2-6, with unresolved D. Germline V lookup: CDR1 SGHRS, CDR2 YFSETQ. The V end was cut by 0 bases, the J end by 2 bases, with 9 bases between. The CDR3 has 16 residues. CDR3 region: CASSLDAQAGANVLTF. The CDR3 region has the DNA TGCGCCAGCAGCTTGGACGCCCAAGCTGGGGCCAACGTCCTGACTTTC.

The chain links TRBV4-2 to TRBJ2-1; possible D gene TRBD2, 6 bases. The V and J ends lost 4 bases and 0 bases respectively, with 13 bases between them. There are 16 residues in the CDR3. Germline V gene sequence: CDR1 LGHNA, CDR2 YNFKEQ. The CDR3 loop is CASSRETSTSYNEQFF. CDR3 coding DNA: TGTGCCAGCAGCCGAGAAACTAGCACCTCCTACAATGAGCAGTTCTTC.

This chain uses TRBV5-4 with TRBJ1-1; D is perhaps TRBD1 (5 bases). This CDR3 is built from 17 residues. Germline V lookup: CDR1 SGHNT, CDR2 YYREEE (reference sequence). Trimming cost V 1 base and J 1 base, with 17 bases left between them. CDR3 DNA sequence: TGTGCCAGCAGCTTGTATAGGGGCGGAGGGGCGAACACTGAAGCTTTCTTT. The encoded protein is CASSLYRGGGANTEAFF.

The chain couples TRBV28 to TRBJ2-3, with TRBD1 matching 7 bases. CDR1 and CDR2 from the germline V gene are MDHEN and SYDVKM. V shed 6 bases, J shed 0 bases, and the junction held 3 bases outside the gene matches. The CDR3 is made up of 14 amino acids. The CDR3, as DNA: TGTGCCAGCAGCGGACAGGCGAGCACAGATACGCAGTATTTT. Its protein product is CASSGQASTDTQYF.